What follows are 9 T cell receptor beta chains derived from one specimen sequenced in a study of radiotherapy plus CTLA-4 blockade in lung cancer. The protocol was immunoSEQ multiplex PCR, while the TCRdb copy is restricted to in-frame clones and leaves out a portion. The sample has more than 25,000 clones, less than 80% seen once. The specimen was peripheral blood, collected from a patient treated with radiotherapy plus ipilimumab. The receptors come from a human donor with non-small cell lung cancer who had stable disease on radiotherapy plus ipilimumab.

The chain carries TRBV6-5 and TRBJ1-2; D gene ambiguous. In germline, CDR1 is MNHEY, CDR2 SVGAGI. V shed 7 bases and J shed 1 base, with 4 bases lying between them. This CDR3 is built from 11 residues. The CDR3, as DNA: TGTGCCAGCACTGATAACTATGGCTACACCTTC. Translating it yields CASTDNYGYTF.

As DNA, the CDR3 is TGTGCCAGCAGTCTAAGTGGTCAGTCTTTCTACGAGCAGTACGTC. As protein: CASSLSGQSFYEQYV. The chain recombines TRBV28 with TRBJ2-7, with D hard to call. The CDR3 runs to 15 residues. V was trimmed by 5 bases and J by 3 bases, leaving 17 bases between them. CDR1 and CDR2 from the germline V gene are MDHEN and SYDVKM.

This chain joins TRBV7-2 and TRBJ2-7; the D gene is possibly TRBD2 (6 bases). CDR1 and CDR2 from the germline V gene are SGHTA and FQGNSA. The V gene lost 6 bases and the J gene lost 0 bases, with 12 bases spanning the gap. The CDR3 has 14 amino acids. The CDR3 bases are TGTGCCAGCAGTCCGCTAGCGAGCTCCTACGAGCAGTACTTC. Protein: CASSPLASSYEQYF.

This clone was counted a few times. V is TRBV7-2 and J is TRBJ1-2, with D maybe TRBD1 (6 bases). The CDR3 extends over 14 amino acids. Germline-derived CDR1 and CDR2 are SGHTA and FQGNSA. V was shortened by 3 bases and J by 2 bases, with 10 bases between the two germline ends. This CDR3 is CASSLRQANYGYTF. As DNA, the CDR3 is TGTGCCAGCAGCTTGAGACAGGCAAACTATGGCTACACCTTC.

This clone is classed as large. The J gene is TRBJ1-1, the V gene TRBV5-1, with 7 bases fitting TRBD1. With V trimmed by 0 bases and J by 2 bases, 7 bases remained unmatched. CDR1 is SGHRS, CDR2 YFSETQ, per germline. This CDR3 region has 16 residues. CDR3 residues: CASSLVAGGTNTEAFF. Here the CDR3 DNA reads TGCGCCAGCAGCTTGGTTGCAGGGGGGACTAACACTGAAGCTTTCTTT.

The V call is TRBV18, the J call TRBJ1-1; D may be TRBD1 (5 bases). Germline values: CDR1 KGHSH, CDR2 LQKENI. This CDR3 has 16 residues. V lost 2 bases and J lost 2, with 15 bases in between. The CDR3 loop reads CASSPGQGRSNTEAFF. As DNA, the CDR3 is TGTGCCAGCTCACCAGGGCAGGGCCGCTCAAACACTGAAGCTTTCTTT.

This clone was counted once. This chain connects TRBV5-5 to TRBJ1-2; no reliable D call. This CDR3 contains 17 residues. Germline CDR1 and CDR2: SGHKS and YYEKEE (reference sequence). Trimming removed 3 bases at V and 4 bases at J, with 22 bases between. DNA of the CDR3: TGTGCCAGCAGCTGGAATGCGGACGGGCTAGGCCTCTATGGCTACACCTTC. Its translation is CASSWNADGLGLYGYTF.

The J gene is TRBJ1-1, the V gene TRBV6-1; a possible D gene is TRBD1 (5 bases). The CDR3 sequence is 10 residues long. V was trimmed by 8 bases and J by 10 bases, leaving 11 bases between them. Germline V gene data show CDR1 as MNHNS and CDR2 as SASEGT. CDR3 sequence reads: CASVQARAFF. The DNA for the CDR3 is TGTGCCAGCGTACAGGCAAGAGCTTTCTTT.

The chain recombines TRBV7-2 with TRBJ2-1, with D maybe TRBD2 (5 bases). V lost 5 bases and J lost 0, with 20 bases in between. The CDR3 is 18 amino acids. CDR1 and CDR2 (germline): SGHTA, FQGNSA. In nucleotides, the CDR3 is TGTGCCAGCAGCCGTCCCAGCGGAGCAGAGAGCTCCTACAATGAGCAGTTCTTC. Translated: CASSRPSGAESSYNEQFF.